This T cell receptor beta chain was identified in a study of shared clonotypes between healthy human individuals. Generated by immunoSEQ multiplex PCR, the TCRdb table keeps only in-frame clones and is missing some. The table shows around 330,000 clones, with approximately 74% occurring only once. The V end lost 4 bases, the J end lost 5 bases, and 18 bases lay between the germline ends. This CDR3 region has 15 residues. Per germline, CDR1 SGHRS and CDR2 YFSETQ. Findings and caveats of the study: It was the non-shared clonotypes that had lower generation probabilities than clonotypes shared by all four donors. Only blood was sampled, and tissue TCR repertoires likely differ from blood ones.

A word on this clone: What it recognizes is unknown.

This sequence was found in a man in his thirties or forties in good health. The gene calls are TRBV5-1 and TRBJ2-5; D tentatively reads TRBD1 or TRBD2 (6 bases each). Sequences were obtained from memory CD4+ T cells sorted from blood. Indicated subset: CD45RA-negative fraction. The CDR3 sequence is CASSNAGGGEETQYF. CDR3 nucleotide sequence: TGCGCCAGCAGCAACGCTGGAGGGGGTGAGGAGACCCAGTACTTC.